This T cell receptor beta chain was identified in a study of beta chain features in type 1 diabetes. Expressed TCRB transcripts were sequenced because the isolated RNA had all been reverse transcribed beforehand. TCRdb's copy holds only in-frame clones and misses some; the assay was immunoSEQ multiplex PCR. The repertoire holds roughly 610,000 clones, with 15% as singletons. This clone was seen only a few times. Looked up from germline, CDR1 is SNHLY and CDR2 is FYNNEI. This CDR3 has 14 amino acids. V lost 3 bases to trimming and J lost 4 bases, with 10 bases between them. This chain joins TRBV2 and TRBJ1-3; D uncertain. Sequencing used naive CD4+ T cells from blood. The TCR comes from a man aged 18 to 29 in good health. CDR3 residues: CASSDEKLGNTIYF. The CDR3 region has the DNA TGTGCCAGCAGTGACGAGAAGCTGGGAAACACCATATATTTT.